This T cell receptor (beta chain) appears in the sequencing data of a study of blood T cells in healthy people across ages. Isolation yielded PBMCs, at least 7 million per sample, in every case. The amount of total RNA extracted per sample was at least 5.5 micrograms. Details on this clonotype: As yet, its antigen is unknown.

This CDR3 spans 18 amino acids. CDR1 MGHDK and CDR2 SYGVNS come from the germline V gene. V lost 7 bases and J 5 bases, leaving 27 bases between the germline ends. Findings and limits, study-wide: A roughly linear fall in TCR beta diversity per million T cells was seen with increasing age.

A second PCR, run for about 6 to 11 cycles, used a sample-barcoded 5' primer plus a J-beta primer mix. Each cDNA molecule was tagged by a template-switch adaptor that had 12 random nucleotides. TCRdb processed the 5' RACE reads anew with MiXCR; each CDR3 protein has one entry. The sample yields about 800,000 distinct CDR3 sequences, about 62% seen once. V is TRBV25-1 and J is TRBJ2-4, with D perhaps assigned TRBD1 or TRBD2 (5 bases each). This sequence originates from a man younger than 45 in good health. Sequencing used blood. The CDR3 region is CASTEGGQGRCGENIQYF. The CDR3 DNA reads TGTGCCAGCACCGAGGGTGGGCAGGGAAGGTGTGGAGAAAACATTCAGTACTTC.